Each of the 5 T cell receptor beta chains below was sequenced from the same sample in a study of monozygotic twins with inflammatory bowel disease. TCRdb re-called the 5' RACE reads; every CDR3 protein appears as one record, without DNA. This table lists a few hundred thousand distinct CDR3 sequences. Material for sequencing was blood. These receptors came from a human donor with ulcerative colitis or Crohn's disease, or a healthy co-twin of an affected twin (not recorded which).

This CDR3 is CASLDRVNSNQPQHF. The chain uses TRBV19 and TRBJ1-5; TCRdb gives TRBD1 as the D gene, but with no DNA this cannot be confirmed. This CDR3 contains 15 residues. Germline V gene data show CDR1 as LNHDA and CDR2 as SQIVND (reference sequence).

This chain joins TRBV20-1 and TRBJ1-2; the D call from TCRdb, TRBD1, cannot be confirmed without DNA. From germline, CDR1 is DFQATT and CDR2 SNEGSKA (reference sequence). The CDR3 sequence is 14 residues long. The CDR3 loop reads CSARRQGGNYGYTF.

The rearrangement links TRBV12-3 or TRBV12-4 to TRBJ2-5; TCRdb indicates TRBD1, and absent DNA this call remains unverified. The CDR3 sequence is 15 residues long. CDR3 region: CASTKTGSFWETQYF.

The chain is built from TRBV25-1 and TRBJ2-7; TCRdb returns TRBD1, unconfirmable since there is no DNA. The CDR3 length is 14 residues. Germline V gives CDR1 MGHDK, CDR2 SYGVNS. CDR3 sequence reads: CASSEPGSHYEQYF.

The V and J genes are TRBV3-1 and TRBJ2-6. Germline V gives CDR1 LGHDT, CDR2 YNNKEL (reference sequence). The CDR3 is made up of 15 amino acids. CDR3 sequence: CASSQHGSGANVLTF.